These T cell receptor beta chains were read from a single sample in a study of regulatory T cells in long-lasting Graves disease. In TCRdb, the multiplex PCR reads were re-called with MiXCR into one record per CDR3 protein. The sample lists around 400,000 distinct CDR3 sequences, less than 20% occurring once. Sequenced material: peripheral blood mononuclear cells (PBMCs), taken at new diagnosis, from a patient treated with antithyroid drugs. The receptors were gathered from a female donor with Graves disease. Both conserved end residues are part of each CDR3. D genes are given only for firm matches. Some rows mark clone size as missing; the rest say once, few, many or name a class of expanded clone.

D: TRBD1; V: TRBV9; J: TRBJ1-1; size: many; DNA: TGTGCCAGTCAGGGGGCGGGTGGGGCTTTCTTT; CDR3: CASQGAGGAFF
D: -; V: TRBV12-5; J: TRBJ1-5; size: -; DNA: TGTGCTAGGCTAACCCGGGGCAGGGAGTCTCCACAGCCCCAGCATTTT; CDR3: CARLTRGRESPQPQHF
D: -; V: TRBV30; J: TRBJ1-4; size: few; DNA: TGTGCCTGGACGGGGGTTGCAACTAATGAAAAACTGTTTTTT; CDR3: CAWTGVATNEKLFF
D: -; V: TRBV3-1; J: TRBJ2-5; size: many; DNA: TGTGCCAGCAGCCTCCCTGGGGGCACTGAGACCCAGTACTTC; CDR3: CASSLPGGTETQYF
D: TRBD1; V: TRBV6-2/TRBV6-3; J: TRBJ2-5; size: -; DNA: TGTGCCAGCAAGGGGGCAGGGTCAGAGACCCAGTACTTC; CDR3: CASKGAGSETQYF
D: -; V: TRBV12-3/TRBV12-4; J: TRBJ1-1; size: -; DNA: TGTGCCAGCAGTTTCCACGGTACTGAAGCTTTCTTT; CDR3: CASSFHGTEAFF
D: TRBD2; V: TRBV19; J: TRBJ2-7; size: few; DNA: TGTGCCAGTAGATTCGGACTAGCGGACTCCTACGAGCAGTACTTC; CDR3: CASRFGLADSYEQYF
D: TRBD1; V: TRBV5-5; J: TRBJ2-7; size: -; DNA: TGTGCCAGCAGCGGTTCACAGGGGGCAATGGGGTACGAGCAGTACTTC; CDR3: CASSGSQGAMGYEQYF
D: TRBD1; V: TRBV28; J: TRBJ2-7; size: many; DNA: TGTGCCAGCAGCTCGATTACAGGGGACAGCGAGCAGCAGTACTTC; CDR3: CASSSITGDSEQQYF
D: -; V: TRBV7-9; J: TRBJ2-5; size: many; DNA: TGTGCCAGCAGCTTAGGCGTTGGGGCGGAGACCCAGTACTTC; CDR3: CASSLGVGAETQYF
D: TRBD1; V: TRBV6-4; J: TRBJ2-3; size: -; DNA: TGTGCCAGCAGCACCGGGACAGGGACATCGGATACGCAGTATTTT; CDR3: CASSTGTGTSDTQYF
D: -; V: TRBV7-2; J: TRBJ2-2; size: many; DNA: TGTGCCAGCAGCCACTTAGGACGGGACACTAGGGCCGGGGAGCTGTTTTTT; CDR3: CASSHLGRDTRAGELFF
D: TRBD1; V: TRBV6-1; J: TRBJ1-2; size: few; DNA: TGTGCCAGCAAGCAGACAGGGCCCTATGGCTACACCTTC; CDR3: CASKQTGPYGYTF
D: TRBD1; V: TRBV3-1; J: TRBJ1-2; size: many; DNA: TGTGCCAGCAGCCAGGGAAGGGGGCGAAACTATGGCTACACCTTC; CDR3: CASSQGRGRNYGYTF
D: -; V: TRBV20-1; J: TRBJ2-5; size: many; DNA: TGCAGTGCTAGCCGTCAGGGCCCTCTAGTCTCGTACTTC; CDR3: CSASRQGPLVSYF